The 7 T cell receptor beta chains presented below share a single source sample, sequenced in a study of blood T cell repertoires in COVID-19 (dated by TCRdb to 2020 to 2021). Library construction relied on the immunoSEQ multiplex PCR assay. The source is immuneACCESS, and TCRdb retained only in-frame sequences with V and J called. Part of the clones is not carried over; for the studies checked, unresolved V genes explain less than half of this, and the remainder is unexplained. Across this sample there are some 130,000 clones, with over 85% seen only once. The leading ten clones occupy about 3.5% of the sample. Sequenced: peripheral blood. Receptors were obtained from a man aged 50 to 60 with active COVID-19.

V is TRBV7-9 and J is TRBJ1-1; D gene ambiguous. The CDR3 length is 14 residues. The ends were cut back, 5 bases at V and 1 base at J, with 11 bases in the middle. From germline, CDR1 is SEHNR and CDR2 FQNEAQ (reference sequence). The CDR3 DNA reads as TGTGCCAGCAGCGCGCCGGGTTGGAACACTGAAGCTTTCTTT. Translated, it gives CASSAPGWNTEAFF.

This sequence joins TRBV3-1 (or the pseudogene TRBV3-2) and TRBJ2-3; D is unclear. This CDR3 spans 14 amino acids. Germline-derived CDR1 and CDR2 are LGHDT and YNNKEL (reference sequence). The V gene lost 4 bases and the J gene lost 2 bases, with 10 bases spanning the gap. CDR3 protein: CASSPSSVTDTQYF. The CDR3 DNA is TGTGCCAGCAGCCCGTCGTCGGTCACAGATACGCAGTATTTT.

The CDR3: CASSQVPSLFKQVGNTIYF. The CDR3 DNA is TGCGCCAGCAGCCAAGTTCCTTCCCTGTTCAAACAGGTCGGAAACACCATATATTTT. V and J are TRBV4-1 and TRBJ1-3; TRBD1 might be the D (5 bases). This CDR3 has 19 amino acids. Germline assignment: CDR1 MGHRA and CDR2 YSYEKL. V lost 1 base and J lost 4, with 23 bases in between.

This clone has only a few counts. This sequence joins TRBV19 and TRBJ1-2; 7 bases fit TRBD1. Germline CDR1 LNHDA, CDR2 SQIVND (reference sequence). There are 14 residues in the CDR3. V was pared by 3 bases and J by 4 bases, with 5 bases of the junction left unmatched. The CDR3 loop is CASSIDRAGYGYTF. DNA of the CDR3: TGTGCCAGTAGTATCGACAGGGCCGGCTATGGCTACACCTTC. The complete variable domain, with remaining parts taken from reference TRBV19 and TRBJ1-2, reads DGGITQSPKYLFRKEGQNVTLSCEQNLNHDAMYWYRQDPGQGLRLIYYSQIVNDFQKGDIAEGYSVSREKKESFPLTVTSAQKNPTAFYLCASSIDRAGYGYTFGSGTRLTVV.

The genes are TRBV5-4 and TRBJ2-3; perhaps TRBD2 as D (6 bases). There are 14 residues in the CDR3. Germline V CDR1 and CDR2: SGHNT, YYREEE (reference sequence). Trimming took off 2 bases at V and 5 bases at J, with 12 bases between the two ends. The CDR3: CASSFREEGDTQYF. The CDR3 nucleotides read TGTGCCAGCAGCTTCAGGGAGGAGGGAGATACGCAGTATTTT.

This sequence joins TRBV6-6 and TRBJ2-1, with D perhaps matching TRBD2 (6 bases). The CDR3 runs to 12 residues. Per germline, CDR1 MNHNY and CDR2 SVGAGI (reference sequence). The V end was cut by 8 bases, the J end by 8 bases, with 13 bases between. This chain's CDR3 is CASVTGRYEQFF. DNA for the CDR3: TGTGCCAGCGTGACGGGGAGGTATGAGCAGTTCTTC.

The chain uses TRBV11-2 and TRBJ1-1, with unresolved D. V shed 5 bases and J shed 3 bases, with 22 bases lying between them. This CDR3 has 17 residues. Germline CDR1 and CDR2: SGHAT and FQNNGV. This CDR3 reads CASSRPPQFGFDTEAFF. CDR3 sequence (DNA): TGTGCCAGCAGCCGTCCGCCACAGTTTGGTTTCGACACTGAAGCTTTCTTT.